This is a list of T cell receptor beta chains from one sample in a study of shared T cell receptors in the human thymus. The repertoire was sequenced with immunoSEQ multiplex PCR; TCRdb's copy has only in-frame clones and lacks some. The sample holds roughly 660,000 clones; more than 75% are singletons and the top ten take 0.008% to 0.011%. These data were also reused for a study on human thymus T cells.

The source material was thymocytes. The receptors derive from a boy in the first two years of life with a congenital heart defect. The CDR3 runs from the conserved cysteine through the conserved F or W. A D gene is named only where the DNA matches it firmly. The size of a clone is reported for some rows only, either as once, few or many, or as a class for expanded clones.

d_call j_call clone_size v_call cdr3_aa cdr3_nt
TRBD1 TRBJ1-1 . TRBV5-1 CASSAGQGGTEAFF TGCGCCAGCAGCGCGGGACAGGGAGGGACTGAAGCTTTCTTT
. TRBJ2-7 . TRBV7-2 CASSFLYGSSYEQYF TGTGCCAGCAGCTTTCTCTACGGGAGCTCCTACGAGCAGTACTTC
. TRBJ2-1 . TRBV6-5 CASRRGAGEQFF TGTGCCAGCAGGCGGGGCGCGGGTGAGCAGTTCTTC
TRBD1 TRBJ1-1 . TRBV20-1 CAQGTNTEAFF TGCGCACAGGGGACGAACACTGAAGCTTTCTTT
TRBD2 TRBJ2-1 . TRBV19 CASSPTLAASYNEQFF TGTGCCAGTAGTCCGACCCTAGCGGCCTCCTACAATGAGCAGTTCTTC
. TRBJ1-4 . TRBV28 CASSPSTVPATNEKLFF TGTGCCAGCAGCCCTAGTACGGTTCCGGCAACTAATGAAAAACTGTTTTTT
TRBD1 TRBJ2-7 . TRBV6-5 CASSYLGQGRNEQYF TGTGCCAGCAGTTATCTCGGACAGGGTCGGAACGAGCAGTACTTC
. TRBJ2-6 . TRBV9 CASSTRRGSDSGANVLTF TGTGCCAGCAGCACGAGGAGGGGATCAGACTCTGGGGCCAACGTCCTGACTTTC
. TRBJ2-6 . TRBV7-2 CASSPDGNSGANVLTF TGTGCCAGCAGCCCCGACGGGAACTCTGGGGCCAACGTCCTGACTTTC
. TRBJ2-7 . TRBV4-3 CASSQGRTPGPEQYF TGCGCCAGCAGCCAAGGTCGTACCCCAGGTCCCGAGCAGTACTTC
TRBD2 TRBJ2-5 . TRBV5-6 CASSLLRGRKGETQYF TGTGCCAGCAGCTTGTTGCGCGGGAGAAAGGGGGAGACCCAGTACTTC
. TRBJ2-6 . TRBV10-3 CAISDGSVAFSGANVLTF TGTGCCATCAGTGACGGGTCAGTGGCCTTCTCTGGGGCCAACGTCCTGACTTTC
TRBD1 TRBJ1-1 . TRBV27 CASSHYPRGPLNTEAFF TGTGCCAGCAGCCACTACCCCAGGGGGCCATTGAACACTGAAGCTTTCTTT
. TRBJ2-4 . TRBV15 CATRTGAKNIQYF TGTGCCACCAGGACGGGGGCCAAAAACATTCAGTACTTC
. TRBJ1-1 . TRBV25-1 CASSGATTNTEAFF TGTGCCAGCAGTGGGGCGACCACGAACACTGAAGCTTTCTTT
. TRBJ2-5 . TRBV7-4 CASSPLFGGWFETQYF TGTGCCAGCAGCCCCCTATTCGGCGGGTGGTTCGAGACCCAGTACTTC
TRBD1 TRBJ1-1 . TRBV4-1 CASSQDVPGQGTGTEAFF TGCGCCAGCAGCCAAGATGTACCGGGACAGGGAACCGGCACTGAAGCTTTCTTT
TRBD2 TRBJ2-1 . TRBV10-1 CASASGREGHNEQFF TGCGCCAGCGCTTCGGGGCGGGAGGGCCACAATGAGCAGTTCTTC
TRBD2 TRBJ2-1 . TRBV7-9 CASRGSGRAYNEQFF TGTGCCAGCAGGGGGAGCGGGAGAGCCTACAATGAGCAGTTCTTC
. TRBJ1-1 . TRBV14 CASSPVLGNTEAFF TGTGCCAGCAGTCCGGTCCTCGGGAACACTGAAGCTTTCTTT
. TRBJ2-2 once TRBV6-1 CASSVGGPVDTGELFF TGTGCCAGCAGTGTCGGCGGGCCGGTCGACACCGGGGAGCTGTTTTTT
. TRBJ1-1 . TRBV27 CASSLGRMNTEAFF TGTGCCAGCAGTTTGGGGCGTATGAACACTGAAGCTTTCTTT
TRBD1 TRBJ1-5 . TRBV5-1 CASSLAGGSNQPQHF TGCGCCAGCAGCTTGGCAGGGGGGAGCAATCAGCCCCAGCATTTT
TRBD2 TRBJ2-1 . TRBV4-1 CASSQDGLAGHNEQFF TGCGCCAGCAGCCAAGATGGACTAGCGGGCCACAATGAGCAGTTCTTC
TRBD1 TRBJ1-5 . TRBV5-8 CASSHDRGRIINQPQHF TGTGCCAGCAGCCACGACAGGGGGCGGATTATCAATCAGCCCCAGCATTTT
TRBD2 TRBJ2-3 . TRBV5-1 CASSLGASGASTDTQYF TGCGCCAGCAGCTTGGGAGCTAGCGGGGCCAGCACAGATACGCAGTATTTT
. TRBJ2-6 few TRBV19 CASTNQGPGANVLTF TGTGCCAGTACCAACCAGGGCCCTGGGGCCAACGTCCTGACTTTC
TRBD2 TRBJ2-2 few TRBV27 CASSGRPGLAELKNTGELFF TGTGCCAGCAGTGGACGGCCGGGACTAGCGGAGTTAAAGAACACCGGGGAGCTGTTTTTT
TRBD2 TRBJ2-7 . TRBV27 CASSFGTSGRAGSNYEQYF TGTGCCAGCAGTTTCGGTACTAGCGGGAGGGCCGGAAGCAACTACGAGCAGTACTTC
TRBD2 TRBJ2-3 . TRBV5-6 CASSSKLSGRSTDTQYF TGTGCCAGCAGCTCGAAACTTAGCGGGAGAAGCACAGATACGCAGTATTTT
. TRBJ2-5 . TRBV5-1 CASSLAGSGQETQYF TGCGCCAGCAGCTTGGCCGGGAGCGGCCAAGAGACCCAGTACTTC
TRBD2 TRBJ2-3 . TRBV19 CASRRTSANTDTQYF TGTGCCAGTAGAAGGACTAGCGCGAACACAGATACGCAGTATTTT
. TRBJ1-5 . TRBV19 CASSMGQGRNQPQHF TGTGCCAGTAGTATGGGCCAGGGCCGCAATCAGCCCCAGCATTTT
TRBD1 TRBJ1-2 . TRBV19 CASTPPGQLYNYGYTF TGTGCCAGTACTCCTCCGGGACAGTTGTATAACTATGGCTACACCTTC
TRBD1 TRBJ2-7 . TRBV12-5 CASGLSYRGESSYEQYF TGTGCTAGTGGTCTCTCTTACAGGGGAGAGAGCTCCTACGAGCAGTACTTC
TRBD2 TRBJ2-7 . TRBV13 CASSPLTSGASYEQYF TGTGCCAGCAGCCCCTTGACTAGCGGAGCCTCCTACGAGCAGTACTTC
. TRBJ1-2 . TRBV20-1 CSAEQGGGYTF TGCAGTGCTGAACAGGGCGGCGGCTACACCTTC
TRBD2 TRBJ2-7 . TRBV7-2 CASSHALADSYEQYF TGTGCCAGCAGCCATGCACTAGCGGACTCCTACGAGCAGTACTTC
TRBD1 TRBJ1-2 . TRBV2 CASSEGMGQQKANYGYTF TGTGCCAGCAGTGAGGGGATGGGACAGCAAAAAGCTAACTATGGCTACACCTTC
TRBD2 TRBJ2-7 . TRBV5-8 CASRGVGGESEQYF TGTGCCAGCCGAGGGGTCGGGGGGGAGTCGGAGCAGTACTTC
TRBD1 TRBJ2-1 . TRBV29-1 CSFGQAVYNEQFF TGCAGCTTCGGACAGGCTGTCTACAATGAGCAGTTCTTC
. TRBJ2-5 . TRBV4-1 CASSQGTPQAQYF TGCGCCAGCAGCCAAGGGACACCGCAGGCCCAGTACTTC
. TRBJ2-5 . TRBV5-3 CARSLGATTGNQYF TGTGCCAGAAGCTTGGGAGCGACCACGGGTAACCAGTACTTC
TRBD2 TRBJ2-1 once TRBV4-1 CATRASGRSYNEQFF TGCGCCACCCGGGCTAGCGGGAGGTCCTACAATGAGCAGTTCTTC
. TRBJ2-1 . TRBV15 CATSRDLQQGGYNEQFF TGTGCCACCAGCAGAGATCTCCAGCAGGGGGGTTACAATGAGCAGTTCTTC
. TRBJ1-5 . TRBV27 CASSLRGLGPQHF TGTGCCAGCAGCCTCAGGGGCCTCGGGCCCCAGCATTTT
TRBD2 TRBJ2-4 . TRBV7-9 CASMERGQDIQYF TGTGCCAGCATGGAGCGGGGCCAGGACATTCAGTACTTC
TRBD1 TRBJ1-1 . TRBV27 CASNTGQGNTEAFF TGTGCCAGCAACACGGGACAGGGGAACACTGAAGCTTTCTTT
TRBD2 TRBJ2-7 . TRBV4-3 CASSQDGSSGPYEQYF TGCGCCAGCAGCCAAGATGGCTCTAGCGGCCCCTACGAGCAGTACTTC
TRBD2 TRBJ2-1 . TRBV7-2 CASRGLADNEQFF TGTGCCAGCAGGGGACTAGCCGACAATGAGCAGTTCTTC
TRBD2 TRBJ2-7 few TRBV27 CASSPLIGLSGRYEQYF TGTGCCAGCAGTCCCCTTATCGGGCTTAGCGGGAGGTACGAGCAGTACTTC
TRBD2 TRBJ2-5 . TRBV10-3 CAIRGSGRPEETQYF TGTGCCATCAGGGGAAGCGGGAGGCCGGAGGAGACCCAGTACTTC
. TRBJ1-1 . TRBV10-2 CASSEPGNTEAFF TGCGCCAGCAGTGAACCAGGGAACACTGAAGCTTTCTTT
TRBD2 TRBJ2-7 . TRBV10-3 CAISPMTSGSPYEQYF TGTGCCATCAGTCCCATGACTAGCGGGAGCCCCTACGAGCAGTACTTC
TRBD2 TRBJ2-7 few TRBV29-1 CSVKPGLAGGPYEQYF TGCAGCGTTAAGCCGGGACTAGCGGGCGGGCCCTACGAGCAGTACTTC
TRBD2 TRBJ2-7 . TRBV19 CASSPQGTSVFYEQYF TGTGCCAGTAGTCCACAGGGGACTAGCGTGTTCTACGAGCAGTACTTC
TRBD1 TRBJ2-2 . TRBV12-5 CASGASGDRDPGELFF TGTGCTAGTGGTGCGTCCGGGGACAGGGACCCCGGGGAGCTGTTTTTT
. TRBJ1-2 . TRBV27 CASSSGWSYGYTF TGTGCCAGCAGCTCGGGGTGGAGCTATGGCTACACCTTC
TRBD2 TRBJ2-5 . TRBV28 CASSTGTSHPESQYF TGTGCCAGCAGTACCGGGACTAGCCACCCGGAGAGCCAGTACTTC